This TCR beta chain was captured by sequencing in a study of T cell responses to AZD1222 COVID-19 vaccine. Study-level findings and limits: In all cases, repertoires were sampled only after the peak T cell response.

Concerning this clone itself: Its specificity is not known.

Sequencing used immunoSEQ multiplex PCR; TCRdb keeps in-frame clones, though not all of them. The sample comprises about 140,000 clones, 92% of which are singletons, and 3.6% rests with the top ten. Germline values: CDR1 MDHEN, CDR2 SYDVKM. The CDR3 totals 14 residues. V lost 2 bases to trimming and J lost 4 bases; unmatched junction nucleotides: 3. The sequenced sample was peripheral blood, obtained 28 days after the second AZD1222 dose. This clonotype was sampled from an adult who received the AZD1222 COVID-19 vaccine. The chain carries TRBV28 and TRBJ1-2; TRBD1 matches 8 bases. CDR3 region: CASSLPGQGYGYTF. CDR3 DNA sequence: TGTGCCAGCAGTTTACCCGGACAGGGCTATGGCTACACCTTC.